The subject of this entry is one T cell receptor (beta chain). Trimming at V came to 6 bases and at J to 0 bases, leaving 3 bases not matched to a gene. This CDR3 has 14 amino acids. Germline assignment: CDR1 SGHVS and CDR2 FQNEAQ. The data were obtained in a study of blood T cell repertoires in COVID-19. Study context: The United States, Italy and Spain provided the acute and convalescent COVID-19 samples.

Here immunoSEQ multiplex PCR was the method, and the copy in TCRdb shows in-frame clones only, minus some. The sample shows 100,000 or so clones, 75% to 90% of them seen only once. The V and J genes are TRBV7-8 and TRBJ2-3, with 7 bases fitting TRBD2. The source material was peripheral blood. This sequence was found in a man in his fifties or sixties with acute or convalescent COVID-19. CDR3 in DNA: TGTGCCAGCAGGAGGGAGGGGAGCACAGATACGCAGTATTTT. This gives the protein CASRREGSTDTQYF.